This TCR beta chain is from a study of blood T cell repertoires in COVID-19. Turning to the study itself: Some COVID-19 samples were acute and others convalescent; all came from the United States, Italy and Spain.

Clones were read by immunoSEQ multiplex PCR, and TCRdb kept only the in-frame ones, dropping some. This sample yields under 400,000 clones, of which about nine tenths are seen a single time; roughly 2.9% belongs to the top ten. The germline V gene encodes CDR1 KGHSH and CDR2 LQKENI. V was cut by 4 bases and J by 4 bases, with 11 bases left in between. The CDR3 is 14 residues long. Patients from Seattle were sampled longitudinally, starting during active infection. The origin of this receptor is a young woman with COVID-19, enrolled during active disease. The rearrangement joins TRBV18 to TRBJ1-5; D perhaps matches TRBD1 (5 bases). Sequencing was carried out using peripheral blood. The CDR3 loop is CASSLGQGNQPQHF. In DNA, the CDR3 is TGTGCCAGCTCACTGGGGCAGGGAAATCAGCCCCAGCATTTT. Complete variable domain (other parts from reference TRBV18 and TRBJ1-5): NAGVMQNPRHLVRRRGQEARLRCSPMKGHSHVYWYRQLPEEGLKFMVYLQKENIIDESGMPKERFSAEFPKEGPSILRIQQVVRGDSAAYFCASSLGQGNQPQHFGDGTRLSIL.